A selection of T cell receptor beta chains follows, all from one sample in a study of regulatory T cells in long-lasting Graves disease. TCRdb analysed the multiplex PCR reads with MiXCR anew, one entry per CDR3 protein. Among more than 300,000 distinct CDR3 sequences listed, roughly a fifth were seen once. The specimen was peripheral blood mononuclear cells (PBMCs), collected when the disease was refractory, from a patient treated with antithyroid drugs. The receptors here all came from a female donor with Graves disease. Each CDR3 is given with its conserved first and last residue. The order of the fields is clone size, J gene, V gene, D gene, CDR3 DNA, CDR3 protein. The D gene is left open where the match is weak. Only part of the rows carry a size: once, few, many, or a class if the clone is expanded.

>few|TRBJ2-7|TRBV4-3|.
TGCGCCAGCAGCCAGCTTAGAGGGGACGTGTACGAGCAGTACTTC
CASSQLRGDVYEQYF
>many|TRBJ2-7|TRBV6-6|.
TGTGCCAGCAGTTACTCGACCGGCCCCCGGAACGAGCAGTACTTC
CASSYSTGPRNEQYF
>.|TRBJ1-2|TRBV6-1|.
TGTGCCAGCAGTGAAGCTACAGTCCCAGGCTATGGCTACACCTTC
CASSEATVPGYGYTF
>few|TRBJ1-4|TRBV6-2/TRBV6-3|TRBD1
TGTGCCAGCAGTTATTTGGACAGGCGACTGTTTTTT
CASSYLDRRLFF
>few|TRBJ1-2|TRBV15|.
TGTGCCACCAGCAGAGAACCGAACAGCGGCTACACCTTC
CATSREPNSGYTF
>.|TRBJ2-7|TRBV5-5|TRBD2
TGTGCCAGCATACCCTCCGGAACTAGCGGCCTCGAGCAGTACTTC
CASIPSGTSGLEQYF
>many|TRBJ2-5|TRBV28|.
TGTGCCAGCAGTTTATTGGGCCGAACCCAGTACTTC
CASSLLGRTQYF
>.|TRBJ2-3|TRBV10-3|.
TGTGCCATCTCGATTGGAGATACGCAGTATTTT
CAISIGDTQYF
>.|TRBJ1-4|TRBV25-1|.
TGTGCCAGCAGTGAATATACGGGGGCGGATGAAAAACTGTTTTTT
CASSEYTGADEKLFF
>many|TRBJ1-4|TRBV30|.
TGTGCCTGGAGTGTACTTAACCTACGGAGTGAAAAACTGTTTTTT
CAWSVLNLRSEKLFF
>.|TRBJ1-4|TRBV20-1|.
TGCAGTGCTAGAGGTCGCAGGTGGAATGAAAAACTGTTTTTT
CSARGRRWNEKLFF
>few|TRBJ2-7|TRBV6-1|TRBD1
TGTGCCAGCAGCGGCTGGGGGACAGGCTACAACGAGCAGTACTTC
CASSGWGTGYNEQYF
>few|TRBJ2-7|TRBV12-3/TRBV12-4|TRBD1
TGTGCCAGCAGTTCCTATAGACAGGGCACCTACGAGCAGTACTTC
CASSSYRQGTYEQYF
>.|TRBJ2-3|TRBV4-2|.
TGTGCCAGCAGCCAAGAAATCGGGACAGATACGCAGTATTTT
CASSQEIGTDTQYF
>few|TRBJ1-1|TRBV29-1|.
TGCAGCGCCGGCCCCCCGCGGGGGATGAACACTGAAGCTTTCTTT
CSAGPPRGMNTEAFF
>.|TRBJ2-1|TRBV28|TRBD1
TGTGCCAGCAGTTACAGGGGCTTTGGTAATGAGCAGTTCTTC
CASSYRGFGNEQFF
>few|TRBJ1-4|TRBV29-1|.
TGCAGCGTTGCAGGGATCGCTAATGAAAAACTGTTTTTT
CSVAGIANEKLFF
>many|TRBJ1-6|TRBV18|.
TGTGCCAGCTCACCCGGGACGGAAAATTCACCCCTCCACTTT
CASSPGTENSPLHF
>few|TRBJ2-4|TRBV27|TRBD1
TGTGCCAGCAGAAAAATCGGGACAGGGGGCGGCAAAAACATTCAGTACTTC
CASRKIGTGGGKNIQYF
>few|TRBJ2-2|TRBV7-6|.
TGTGCCAGCAGCCAGACACATCCCGGGGAGCTGTTTTTT
CASSQTHPGELFF
>.|TRBJ2-1|TRBV5-1|.
TGCGCCGGCAGCTTCCCCTCGGGGGCCTTTTACAATGAGCAGTTCTTC
CAGSFPSGAFYNEQFF
>many|TRBJ2-7|TRBV28|TRBD2
TGTGCCAGCAGTTTATATCAGGGACTAGCGGATAGAACCTACGAGCAGTACTTC
CASSLYQGLADRTYEQYF
>many|TRBJ1-4|TRBV2|.
TGTGCCAGCAGTGGCCCCTTTAATGAAAAACTGTTTTTT
CASSGPFNEKLFF
>many|TRBJ1-2|TRBV3-1|.
TGTGCCAGCAGCCAAGATCTTAAGGGGACGGGTGGCTACACCTTC
CASSQDLKGTGGYTF
>.|TRBJ1-3|TRBV18|.
TGTGCCAGCTCACCACTATCCGGGGGAGGAAACACCATATATTTT
CASSPLSGGGNTIYF
>.|TRBJ1-1|TRBV20-1|.
TGCAGTGCTAGAGATTGGGGAGGGGCTATGAACACTGAAGCTTTCTTT
CSARDWGGAMNTEAFF
>many|TRBJ1-1|TRBV28|.
TGTGCCAGCAGTTTGGGGGCGGAAGCTTTCTTT
CASSLGAEAFF
>.|TRBJ1-3|TRBV6-9|.
TGTGCCAGCAGTTACGAGGGCTATGGAAACACCATATATTTT
CASSYEGYGNTIYF